Listed below are T cell receptor beta chains from one sample, sequenced in a study of shared clonotypes between healthy human individuals. TCRdb keeps only in-frame clones here, not all; method: immunoSEQ multiplex PCR. The repertoire holds a few million clones, with around 92% as singletons. The sequenced sample consisted of naive CD4+ T cells from PBMCs. The receptor source for this set is a man aged 18 to 30 in good health. Some clones in this sample may be carry-over from other donors' samples. CDR3s include the opening cysteine and the closing phenylalanine or tryptophan. The D gene is left open where the match is weak. The size of a clone is reported for some rows only, either as once, few or many, or as a class for expanded clones.

TRBJ2-1	-	-	TRBV7-9	CASSLESSYNEQFF	TGTGCCAGCAGCTTAGAGTCCTCCTACAATGAGCAGTTCTTC
TRBJ1-4	-	-	TRBV15	CATSPSLVRVEKLFF	TGTGCCACCAGCCCCTCGCTGGTCCGGGTAGAAAAACTGTTTTTT
TRBJ1-5	-	TRBD1	TRBV5-8	CASSLGLRGGTGAQPQHF	TGTGCCAGCAGCTTAGGGTTGCGGGGCGGGACAGGGGCTCAGCCCCAGCATTTT
TRBJ1-5	-	-	TRBV28	CASSGPTGRNQPQHF	TGTGCCAGCAGTGGACCCACAGGGCGCAATCAGCCCCAGCATTTT
TRBJ2-7	-	-	TRBV6-5	CASSRGGAGEQYF	TGTGCCAGCAGTAGGGGCGGGGCCGGCGAGCAGTACTTC
TRBJ2-1	-	TRBD2	TRBV10-2	CASTRALAGLNEQFF	TGCGCCAGCACCCGGGCACTAGCGGGACTCAATGAGCAGTTCTTC
TRBJ1-4	-	-	TRBV2	CARNPSVVNEKLFF	TGTGCCAGGAACCCGTCGGTTGTTAATGAAAAACTGTTTTTT
TRBJ1-4	-	-	TRBV2	CASRGLNEKLFF	TGTGCCAGCAGGGGTCTGAATGAAAAACTGTTTTTT
TRBJ1-3	-	-	TRBV5-4	CASSLSGGRTGNTIYF	TGTGCCAGCAGCTTATCCGGGGGGCGAACTGGAAACACCATATATTTT
TRBJ2-1	once	TRBD2	TRBV11-1	CASSLGVAGGHNEQFF	TGTGCCAGCAGCTTAGGGGTAGCGGGAGGACACAATGAGCAGTTCTTC
TRBJ1-1	-	TRBD1	TRBV4-3	CASSHATGVTEAFF	TGCGCCAGCAGCCATGCGACAGGGGTCACTGAAGCTTTCTTT
TRBJ2-5	-	-	TRBV5-1	CASSFRQVVGETQYF	TGCGCCAGCAGCTTTCGCCAAGTCGTTGGGGAGACCCAGTACTTC
TRBJ2-3	-	TRBD2	TRBV5-4	CASSLVGRATDTQYF	TGTGCCAGCAGCTTGGTTGGGAGGGCTACAGATACGCAGTATTTT
TRBJ1-2	few	-	TRBV27	CASGPSYGYTF	TGTGCCAGCGGCCCTAGCTATGGCTACACCTTC
TRBJ2-5	-	TRBD2	TRBV5-4	CASKETSGPQETQYF	TGTGCCAGCAAGGAGACTAGCGGTCCTCAAGAGACCCAGTACTTC
TRBJ2-7	-	-	TRBV29-1	CSVEGGTVGGQYF	TGCAGCGTCGAGGGGGGGACCGTGGGTGGGCAGTACTTC
TRBJ2-2	-	TRBD1	TRBV19	CASSPGQGRPGELFF	TGTGCCAGTAGTCCGGGACAGGGGCGGCCCGGGGAGCTGTTTTTT
TRBJ2-2	-	-	TRBV7-9	CAGHNPRTSNTGELFF	TGTGCCGGACACAACCCCCGGACTTCTAACACCGGGGAGCTGTTTTTT
TRBJ2-6	-	-	TRBV9	CASSVVGSGANVLTF	TGTGCCAGCAGCGTAGTCGGATCTGGGGCCAACGTCCTGACTTTC
TRBJ2-3	-	-	TRBV7-8	CASSLGRWSRGPDTQYF	TGTGCCAGCAGCTTAGGTCGTTGGTCCAGGGGACCAGATACGCAGTATTTT
TRBJ1-1	-	-	TRBV2	CASKTEANTEAFF	TGTGCCAGCAAAACCGAAGCGAACACTGAAGCTTTCTTT
TRBJ2-2	-	-	TRBV19	CASSLLGAPGELFF	TGTGCCAGTAGTTTGCTTGGGGCCCCCGGGGAGCTGTTTTTT
TRBJ2-2	once	TRBD2	TRBV7-3	CASSFIAGAPGELFF	TGTGCCAGCAGCTTTATAGCGGGAGCCCCCGGGGAGCTGTTTTTT
TRBJ2-3	-	-	TRBV10-3	CAISDRREYTDTQYF	TGTGCCATCAGTGATCGACGGGAATACACAGATACGCAGTATTTT
TRBJ2-7	once	-	TRBV7-6	CASSLAGGLSYEQYF	TGTGCCAGCAGCTTAGCTGGGGGACTCTCCTACGAGCAGTACTTC
TRBJ1-1	few	-	TRBV7-9	CASSNSLLGNTEAFF	TGTGCCAGCAGCAATTCTTTACTAGGGAACACTGAAGCTTTCTTT
TRBJ2-7	-	TRBD2	TRBV28	CASSLILWLRAGENSYEQYF	TGTGCCAGCAGTTTAATCCTCTGGTTAAGGGCGGGAGAGAACTCCTACGAGCAGTACTTC
TRBJ2-1	-	TRBD2	TRBV5-1	CASSAFSGPSYNEQFF	TGCGCCAGCAGCGCCTTTAGCGGGCCCTCCTACAATGAGCAGTTCTTC
TRBJ1-2	-	-	TRBV9	CASSPSGGGYTF	TGTGCCAGCAGCCCGTCCGGAGGGGGCTACACCTTC
TRBJ2-2	-	-	TRBV28	CASLSPGRGTGELFF	TGTGCCAGCCTGTCGCCGGGACGGGGCACCGGGGAGCTGTTTTTT
TRBJ2-7	-	TRBD2	TRBV5-1	CASSAGTSGGSPYEQYF	TGCGCCAGCAGCGCCGGGACTAGCGGGGGATCTCCCTACGAGCAGTACTTC
TRBJ2-1	-	TRBD2	TRBV9	CASSAQLADLTHNEQFF	TGTGCCAGCAGCGCCCAACTAGCGGACCTAACTCACAATGAGCAGTTCTTC
TRBJ2-4	-	TRBD1	TRBV7-2	CASSPGGTKNIQYF	TGTGCCAGCAGCCCAGGGGGAACCAAAAACATTCAGTACTTC
TRBJ2-1	-	-	TRBV9	CASSVGVRGSSYNEQFF	TGTGCCAGCAGCGTAGGGGTGCGGGGAAGCTCCTACAATGAGCAGTTCTTC
TRBJ2-3	-	TRBD2	TRBV2	CASSEIAGGDTQYF	TGTGCCAGCAGTGAAATTGCGGGAGGGGATACGCAGTATTTT
TRBJ2-7	-	TRBD1	TRBV6-5	CASRRQGGYEQYF	TGTGCCAGCAGACGACAGGGGGGGTACGAGCAGTACTTC
TRBJ2-7	-	TRBD2	TRBV11-2	CASSPRGREEGYEQYF	TGTGCCAGCAGCCCCCGTGGACGGGAGGAGGGCTACGAGCAGTACTTC
TRBJ2-5	-	TRBD1	TRBV18	CASSDGTGGETQYF	TGTGCCAGCTCAGATGGGACAGGGGGCGAGACCCAGTACTTC
TRBJ2-7	-	TRBD1	TRBV28	CASSLPGGAGPSEQYF	TGTGCCAGCAGTCTCCCAGGGGGCGCAGGACCTTCCGAGCAGTACTTC
TRBJ2-7	-	TRBD2	TRBV9	CASSVGGERSSYEQYF	TGTGCCAGCAGCGTGGGAGGGGAGCGAAGCTCCTACGAGCAGTACTTC
TRBJ2-7	-	-	TRBV2	CASRREGYEQYF	TGTGCCAGCAGGCGAGAGGGTTACGAGCAGTACTTC
TRBJ2-7	-	-	TRBV15	CATSRDPSAEQYF	TGTGCCACCAGCAGAGATCCTAGCGCTGAGCAGTACTTC
TRBJ1-2	-	-	TRBV5-4	CASSLVSGASYGYTF	TGTGCCAGCAGCTTGGTGTCAGGGGCCTCCTATGGCTACACCTTC
TRBJ1-3	-	-	TRBV5-1	CASSVERLGSGNTIYF	TGCGCCAGCAGTGTCGAAAGACTGGGGTCTGGAAACACCATATATTTT
TRBJ2-3	-	-	TRBV11-1	CASSLVDRSTDTQYF	TGTGCCAGCAGCTTGGTGGACCGTAGCACAGATACGCAGTATTTT
TRBJ1-2	-	TRBD1	TRBV5-6	CASSLDRGKPYGYTF	TGTGCCAGCAGCTTGGACAGGGGGAAACCCTATGGCTACACCTTC
TRBJ1-2	-	TRBD1	TRBV5-1	CASSLEGARNYGYTF	TGCGCCAGCAGCTTGGAGGGGGCGCGCAACTATGGCTACACCTTC
TRBJ2-7	-	TRBD1	TRBV6-5	CASSRDSYEQYF	TGTGCCAGCAGCCGGGACAGCTACGAGCAGTACTTC
TRBJ2-7	-	TRBD1	TRBV18	CASSPLKGQGPFQQYF	TGTGCCAGCTCACCTCTTAAGGGACAGGGGCCCTTCCAGCAGTACTTC
TRBJ1-1	few	-	TRBV4-2	CASSQHSGTEPEAFF	TGTGCCAGCAGCCAACATTCTGGGACGGAGCCTGAAGCTTTCTTT
TRBJ2-7	-	TRBD2	TRBV29-1	CSVSSGSEQYF	TGCAGCGTTTCTAGCGGGAGCGAGCAGTACTTC
TRBJ2-3	-	-	TRBV5-1	CASSLDPGSTDTQYF	TGCGCCAGCAGCTTGGATCCGGGTAGCACAGATACGCAGTATTTT
TRBJ2-7	-	TRBD1	TRBV7-9	CASSPAPGTGGEQYF	TGTGCCAGCAGCCCCGCACCCGGGACAGGGGGGGAGCAGTACTTC